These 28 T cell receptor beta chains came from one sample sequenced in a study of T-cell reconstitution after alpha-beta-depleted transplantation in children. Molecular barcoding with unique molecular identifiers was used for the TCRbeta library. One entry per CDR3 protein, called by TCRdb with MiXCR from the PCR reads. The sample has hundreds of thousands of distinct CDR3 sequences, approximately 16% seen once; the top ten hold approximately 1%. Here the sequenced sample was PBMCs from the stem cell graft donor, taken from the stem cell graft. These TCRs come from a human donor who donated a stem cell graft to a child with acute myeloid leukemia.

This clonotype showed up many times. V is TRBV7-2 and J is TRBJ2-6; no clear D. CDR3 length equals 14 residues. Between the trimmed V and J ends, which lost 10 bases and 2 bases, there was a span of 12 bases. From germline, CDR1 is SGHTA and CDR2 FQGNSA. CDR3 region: CATPVWTGANVLTF. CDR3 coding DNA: TGTGCCACCCCGGTTTGGACTGGGGCCAACGTCCTGACTTTC. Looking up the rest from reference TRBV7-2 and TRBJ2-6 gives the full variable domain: GAGVSQSPSNKVTEKGKDVELRCDPISGHTALYWYRQSLGQGLEFLIYFQGNSAPDKSGLPSDRFSAERTGGSVSTLTIQRTQQEDSAVYLCATPVWTGANVLTFGAGSRLTVL.

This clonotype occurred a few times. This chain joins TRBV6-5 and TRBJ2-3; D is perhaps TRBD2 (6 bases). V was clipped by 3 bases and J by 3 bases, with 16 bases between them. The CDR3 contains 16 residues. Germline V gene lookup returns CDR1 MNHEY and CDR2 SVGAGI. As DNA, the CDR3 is TGTGCCAGCAGTTATACCGCGGGGATGAGGACAGATACGCAGTATTTT. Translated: CASSYTAGMRTDTQYF.

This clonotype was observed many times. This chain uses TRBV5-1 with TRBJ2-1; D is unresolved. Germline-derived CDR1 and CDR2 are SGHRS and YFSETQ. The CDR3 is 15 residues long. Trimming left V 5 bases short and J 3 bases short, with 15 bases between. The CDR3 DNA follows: TGCGCCAGCAGACCCGTGGACGGAAACTACAATGAGCAGTTCTTC. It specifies CASRPVDGNYNEQFF.

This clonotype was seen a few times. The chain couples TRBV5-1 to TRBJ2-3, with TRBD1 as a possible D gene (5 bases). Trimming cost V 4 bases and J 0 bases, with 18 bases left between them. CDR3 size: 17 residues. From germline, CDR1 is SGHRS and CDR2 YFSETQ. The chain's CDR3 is CASSLAQVRWSTDTQYF. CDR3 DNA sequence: TGCGCCAGCAGCCTCGCACAGGTGAGGTGGAGCACAGATACGCAGTATTTT. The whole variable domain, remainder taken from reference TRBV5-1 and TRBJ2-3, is KAGVTQTPRYLIKTRGQQVTLSCSPISGHRSVSWYQQTPGQGLQFLFEYFSETQRNKGNFPGRFSGRQFSNSRSEMNVSTLELGDSALYLCASSLAQVRWSTDTQYFGPGTRLTVL.

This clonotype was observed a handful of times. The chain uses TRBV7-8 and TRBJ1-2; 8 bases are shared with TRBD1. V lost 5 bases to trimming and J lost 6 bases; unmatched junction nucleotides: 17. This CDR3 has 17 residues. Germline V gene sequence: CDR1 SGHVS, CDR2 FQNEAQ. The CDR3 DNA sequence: TGTGCCAGCAGCCCAGGGGGGGCAGGGGGCATTGGAAATGGCTACACCTTC. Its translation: CASSPGGAGGIGNGYTF.

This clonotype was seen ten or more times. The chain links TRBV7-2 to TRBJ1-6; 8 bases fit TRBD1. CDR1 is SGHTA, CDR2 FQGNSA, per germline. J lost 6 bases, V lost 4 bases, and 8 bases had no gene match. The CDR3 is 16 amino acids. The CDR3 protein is CASSSLWDRTNSPLHF. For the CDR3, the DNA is TGTGCCAGCAGCTCTCTTTGGGACAGGACTAATTCACCCCTCCACTTT.

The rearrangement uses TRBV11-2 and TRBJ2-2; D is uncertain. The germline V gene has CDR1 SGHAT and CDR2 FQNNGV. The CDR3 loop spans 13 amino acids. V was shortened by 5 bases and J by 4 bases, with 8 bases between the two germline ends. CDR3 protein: CASSRVGTGELFF. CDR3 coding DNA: TGTGCCAGCAGCCGAGTGGGCACCGGGGAGCTGTTTTTT.

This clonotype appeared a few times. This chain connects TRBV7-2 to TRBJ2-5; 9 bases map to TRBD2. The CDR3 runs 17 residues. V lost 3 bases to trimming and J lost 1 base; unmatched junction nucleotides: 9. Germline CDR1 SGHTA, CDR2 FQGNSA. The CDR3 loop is CASSLVGGGAVQETQYF. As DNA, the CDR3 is TGTGCCAGCAGCTTGGTTGGCGGGGGGGCCGTCCAAGAGACCCAGTACTTC.

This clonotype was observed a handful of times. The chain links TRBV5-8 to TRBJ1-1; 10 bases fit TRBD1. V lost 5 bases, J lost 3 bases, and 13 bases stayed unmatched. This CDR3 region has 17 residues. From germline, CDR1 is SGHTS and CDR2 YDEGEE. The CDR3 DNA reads TGTGCCAGCAGACTTATTGGACAGGGGGGGCGGTACACTGAAGCTTTCTTT. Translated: CASRLIGQGGRYTEAFF.

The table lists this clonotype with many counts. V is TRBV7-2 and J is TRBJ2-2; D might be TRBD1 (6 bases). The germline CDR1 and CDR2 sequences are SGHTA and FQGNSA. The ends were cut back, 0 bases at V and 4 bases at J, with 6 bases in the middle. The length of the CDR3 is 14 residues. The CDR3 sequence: CASSLARGTGELFF. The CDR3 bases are TGTGCCAGCAGCTTAGCCAGGGGCACCGGGGAGCTGTTTTTT. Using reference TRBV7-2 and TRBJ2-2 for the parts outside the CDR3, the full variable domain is GAGVSQSPSNKVTEKGKDVELRCDPISGHTALYWYRQSLGQGLEFLIYFQGNSAPDKSGLPSDRFSAERTGGSVSTLTIQRTQQEDSAVYLCASSLARGTGELFFGEGSRLTVL.

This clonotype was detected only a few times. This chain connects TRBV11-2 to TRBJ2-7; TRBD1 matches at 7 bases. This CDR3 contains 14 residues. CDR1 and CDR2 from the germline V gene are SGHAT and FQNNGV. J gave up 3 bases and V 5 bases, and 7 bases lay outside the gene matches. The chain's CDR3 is CASSPWTGGYEQYF. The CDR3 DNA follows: TGTGCCAGCAGCCCCTGGACAGGAGGCTACGAGCAGTACTTC.

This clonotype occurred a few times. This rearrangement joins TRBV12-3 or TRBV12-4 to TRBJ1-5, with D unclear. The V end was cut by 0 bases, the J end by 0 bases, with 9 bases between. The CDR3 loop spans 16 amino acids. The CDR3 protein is CASSLARAYSNQPQHF. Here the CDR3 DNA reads TGTGCCAGCAGTTTAGCCCGGGCCTATAGCAATCAGCCCCAGCATTTT.

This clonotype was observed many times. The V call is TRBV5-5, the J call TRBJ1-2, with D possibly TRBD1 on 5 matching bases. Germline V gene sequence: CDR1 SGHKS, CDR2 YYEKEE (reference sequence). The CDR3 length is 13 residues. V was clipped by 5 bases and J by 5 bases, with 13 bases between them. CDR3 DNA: TGTGCCAGCAGTTTGAGGTCAGGGTATGGCTACACCTTC. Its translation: CASSLRSGYGYTF.

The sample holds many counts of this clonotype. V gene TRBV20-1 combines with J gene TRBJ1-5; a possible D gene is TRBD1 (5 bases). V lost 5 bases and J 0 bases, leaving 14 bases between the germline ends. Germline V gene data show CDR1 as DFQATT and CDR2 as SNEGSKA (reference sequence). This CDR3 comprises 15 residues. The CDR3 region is CSAGGDSYSNQPQHF. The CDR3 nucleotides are TGCAGTGCTGGGGGAGACAGTTATAGCAATCAGCCCCAGCATTTT.

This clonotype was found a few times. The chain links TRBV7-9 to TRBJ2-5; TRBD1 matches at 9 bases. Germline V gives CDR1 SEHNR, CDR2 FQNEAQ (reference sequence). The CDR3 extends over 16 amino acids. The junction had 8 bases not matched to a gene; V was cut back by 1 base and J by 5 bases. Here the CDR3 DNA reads TGTGCCAGCAGCTTAGTGGGACAGGGATCAGCGGAGACCCAGTACTTC. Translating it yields CASSLVGQGSAETQYF.

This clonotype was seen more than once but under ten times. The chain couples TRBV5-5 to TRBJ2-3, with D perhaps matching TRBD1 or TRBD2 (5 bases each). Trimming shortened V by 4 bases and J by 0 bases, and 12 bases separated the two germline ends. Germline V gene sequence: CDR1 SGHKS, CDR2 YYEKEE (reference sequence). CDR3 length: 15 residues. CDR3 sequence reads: CASSLQGPSTDTQYF. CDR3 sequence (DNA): TGTGCCAGCAGCCTGCAGGGACCTAGCACAGATACGCAGTATTTT.

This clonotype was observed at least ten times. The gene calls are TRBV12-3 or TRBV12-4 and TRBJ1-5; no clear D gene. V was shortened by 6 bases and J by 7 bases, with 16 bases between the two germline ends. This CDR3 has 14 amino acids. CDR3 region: CASSPPEKVQPQHF. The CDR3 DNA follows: TGTGCCAGCAGCCCTCCGGAAAAAGTCCAGCCCCAGCATTTT.

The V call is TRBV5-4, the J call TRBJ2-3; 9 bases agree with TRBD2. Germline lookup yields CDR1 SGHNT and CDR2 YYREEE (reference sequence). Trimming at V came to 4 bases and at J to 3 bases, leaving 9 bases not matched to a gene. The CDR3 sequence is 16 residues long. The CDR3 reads CASSPRYSGGTDTQYF. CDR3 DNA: TGTGCCAGCAGCCCCCGGTATAGCGGGGGAACAGATACGCAGTATTTT.

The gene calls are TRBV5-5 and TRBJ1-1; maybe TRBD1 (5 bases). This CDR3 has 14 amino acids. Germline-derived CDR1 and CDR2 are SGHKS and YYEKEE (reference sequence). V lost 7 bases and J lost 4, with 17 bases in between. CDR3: CASAGQQVPTEAFF. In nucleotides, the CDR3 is TGTGCCAGCGCCGGCCAACAGGTACCCACTGAAGCTTTCTTT. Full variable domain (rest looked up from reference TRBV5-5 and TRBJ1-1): DAGVTQSPTHLIKTRGQQVTLRCSPISGHKSVSWYQQVLGQGPQFIFQYYEKEERGRGNFPDRFSARQFPNYSSELNVNALLLGDSALYLCASAGQQVPTEAFFGQGTRLTVV.

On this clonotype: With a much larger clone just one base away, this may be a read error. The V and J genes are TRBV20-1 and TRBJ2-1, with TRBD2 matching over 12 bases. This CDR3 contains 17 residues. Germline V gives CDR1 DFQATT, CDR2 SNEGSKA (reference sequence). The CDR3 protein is CCAVTSGGPLSYNEQFF. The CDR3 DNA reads TGCTGTGCCGTGACTAGCGGGGGCCCGCTCTCCTACAATGAGCAGTTCTTC.

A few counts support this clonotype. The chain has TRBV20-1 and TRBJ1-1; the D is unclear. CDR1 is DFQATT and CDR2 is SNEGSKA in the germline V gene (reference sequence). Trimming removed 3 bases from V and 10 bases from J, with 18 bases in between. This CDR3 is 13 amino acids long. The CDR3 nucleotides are TGCAGTGCTAGTCTCCCGTGGGGATTCGGAGCTTTCTTT. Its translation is CSASLPWGFGAFF.

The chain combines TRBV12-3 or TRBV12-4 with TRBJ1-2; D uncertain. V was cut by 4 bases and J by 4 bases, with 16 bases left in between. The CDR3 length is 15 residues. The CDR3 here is CASSSSDTSAYGYTF. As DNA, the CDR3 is TGTGCCAGCAGTTCATCCGACACTAGCGCCTATGGCTACACCTTC.

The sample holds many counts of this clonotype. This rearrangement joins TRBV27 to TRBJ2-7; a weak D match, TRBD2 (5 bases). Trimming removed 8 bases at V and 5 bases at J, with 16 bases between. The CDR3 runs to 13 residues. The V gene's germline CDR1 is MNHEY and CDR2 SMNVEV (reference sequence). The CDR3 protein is CASREVLRDEQYF. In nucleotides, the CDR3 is TGTGCCAGCCGGGAAGTCCTGAGGGACGAGCAGTACTTC.

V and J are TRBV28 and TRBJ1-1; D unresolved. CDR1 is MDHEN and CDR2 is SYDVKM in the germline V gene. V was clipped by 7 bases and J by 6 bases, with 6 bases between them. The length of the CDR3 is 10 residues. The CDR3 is CASNSPEAFF. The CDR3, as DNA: TGTGCCAGCAATTCCCCTGAAGCTTTCTTT.

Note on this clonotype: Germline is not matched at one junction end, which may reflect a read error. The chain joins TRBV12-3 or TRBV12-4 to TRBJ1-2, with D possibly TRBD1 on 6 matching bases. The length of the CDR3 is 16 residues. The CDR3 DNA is TGTGCCGGCAGACGGGGGCTAGAGGGACACAGCTATGGCTACACCTTC. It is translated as CAGRRGLEGHSYGYTF.

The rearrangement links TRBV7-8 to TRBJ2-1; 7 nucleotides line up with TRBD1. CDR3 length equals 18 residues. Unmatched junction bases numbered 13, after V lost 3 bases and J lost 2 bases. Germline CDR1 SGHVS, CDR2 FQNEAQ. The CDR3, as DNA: TGTGCCAGCAGCTTGATTATCGGTCGGCAGGGGGCCTACAATGAGCAGTTCTTC. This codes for CASSLIIGRQGAYNEQFF.

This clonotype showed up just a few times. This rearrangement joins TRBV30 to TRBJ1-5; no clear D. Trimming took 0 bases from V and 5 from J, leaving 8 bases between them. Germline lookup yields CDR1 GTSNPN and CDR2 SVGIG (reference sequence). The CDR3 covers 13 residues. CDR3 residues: CAWSVGDYQPQHF. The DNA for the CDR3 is TGTGCCTGGAGTGTGGGAGATTATCAGCCCCAGCATTTT.

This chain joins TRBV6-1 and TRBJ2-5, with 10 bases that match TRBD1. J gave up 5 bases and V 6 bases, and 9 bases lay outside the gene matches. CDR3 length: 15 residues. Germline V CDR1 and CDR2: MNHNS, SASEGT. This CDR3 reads CASRAPDRGAETQYF. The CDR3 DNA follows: TGTGCCAGCAGAGCCCCGGACAGGGGGGCGGAGACCCAGTACTTC.